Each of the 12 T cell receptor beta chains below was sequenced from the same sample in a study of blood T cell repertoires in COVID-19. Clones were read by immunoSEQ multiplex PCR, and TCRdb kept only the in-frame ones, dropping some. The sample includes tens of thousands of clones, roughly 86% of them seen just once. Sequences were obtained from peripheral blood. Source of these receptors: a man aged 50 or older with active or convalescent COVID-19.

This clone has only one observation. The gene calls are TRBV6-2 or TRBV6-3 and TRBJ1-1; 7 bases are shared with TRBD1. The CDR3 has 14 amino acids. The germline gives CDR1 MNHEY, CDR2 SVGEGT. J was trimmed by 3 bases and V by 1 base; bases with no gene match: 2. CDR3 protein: CASSYLQGYTEAFF. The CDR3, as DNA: TGTGCCAGCAGTTACTTACAGGGGTACACTGAAGCTTTCTTT.

CDR3 bases: TGTGCCAGCAGCCCACCGGACAGGGCGGGAGAGACCCAGTACTTC. Protein product: CASSPPDRAGETQYF. The chain joins TRBV7-6 to TRBJ2-5; 8 bases map to TRBD1. Germline CDR1 reads SGHVS; CDR2 reads FNYEAQ. The ends lost 5 bases at V and 4 bases at J; junction bases unmatched: 9. CDR3 length: 15 residues. The complete variable domain, with remaining parts taken from reference TRBV7-6 and TRBJ2-5, reads GAGVSQSPRYKVTKRGQDVALRCDPISGHVSLYWYRQALGQGPEFLTYFNYEAQQDKSGLPNDRFSAERPEGSISTLTIQRTEQRDSAMYRCASSPPDRAGETQYFGPGTRLLVL.

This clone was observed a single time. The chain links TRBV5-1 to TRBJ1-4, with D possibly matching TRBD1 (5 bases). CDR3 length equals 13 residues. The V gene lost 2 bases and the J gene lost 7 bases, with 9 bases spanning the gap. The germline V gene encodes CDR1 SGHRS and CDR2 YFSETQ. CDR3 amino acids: CASSLTGGEKLFF. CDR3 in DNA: TGCGCCAGCAGCTTAACGGGGGGTGAAAAACTGTTTTTT. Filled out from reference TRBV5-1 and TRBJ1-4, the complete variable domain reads KAGVTQTPRYLIKTRGQQVTLSCSPISGHRSVSWYQQTPGQGLQFLFEYFSETQRNKGNFPGRFSGRQFSNSRSEMNVSTLELGDSALYLCASSLTGGEKLFFGSGTQLSVL.

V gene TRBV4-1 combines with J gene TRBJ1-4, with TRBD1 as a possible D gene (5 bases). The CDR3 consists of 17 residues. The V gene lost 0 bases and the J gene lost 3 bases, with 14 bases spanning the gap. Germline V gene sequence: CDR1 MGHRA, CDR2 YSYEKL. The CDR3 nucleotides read TGCGCCAGCAGCCAAGATCTCGCGGGACGGTCTAATGAAAAACTGTTTTTT. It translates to CASSQDLAGRSNEKLFF.

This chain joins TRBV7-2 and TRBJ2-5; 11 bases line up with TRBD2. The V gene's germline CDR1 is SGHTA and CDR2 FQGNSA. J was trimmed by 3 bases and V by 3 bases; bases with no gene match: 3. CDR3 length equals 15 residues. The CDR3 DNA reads TGTGCCAGCAGCTTTAGCGGGGGGGCGAAAGAGACCCAGTACTTC. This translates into CASSFSGGAKETQYF.

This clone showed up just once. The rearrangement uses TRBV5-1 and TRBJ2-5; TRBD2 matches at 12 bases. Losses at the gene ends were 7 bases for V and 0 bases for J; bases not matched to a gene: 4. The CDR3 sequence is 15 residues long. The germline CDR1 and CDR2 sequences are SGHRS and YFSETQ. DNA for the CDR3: TGCGCCAGCGGACTAGCGGGGTTCGACCAAGAGACCCAGTACTTC. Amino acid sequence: CASGLAGFDQETQYF.

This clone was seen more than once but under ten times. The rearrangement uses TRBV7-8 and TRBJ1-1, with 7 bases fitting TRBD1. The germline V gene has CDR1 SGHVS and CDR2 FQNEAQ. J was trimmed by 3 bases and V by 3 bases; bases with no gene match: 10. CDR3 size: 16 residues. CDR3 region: CASSLVTGQGDTEAFF. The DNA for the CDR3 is TGTGCCAGCAGCTTGGTAACAGGGCAGGGGGACACTGAAGCTTTCTTT.

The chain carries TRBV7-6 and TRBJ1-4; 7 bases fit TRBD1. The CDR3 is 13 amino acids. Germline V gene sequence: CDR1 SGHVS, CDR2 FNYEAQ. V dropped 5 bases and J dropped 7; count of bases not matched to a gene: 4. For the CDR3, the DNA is TGTGCCAGCAGCCGACGACAGGGTGAAAAACTGTTTTTT. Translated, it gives CASSRRQGEKLFF. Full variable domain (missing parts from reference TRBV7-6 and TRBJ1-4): GAGVSQSPRYKVTKRGQDVALRCDPISGHVSLYWYRQALGQGPEFLTYFNYEAQQDKSGLPNDRFSAERPEGSISTLTIQRTEQRDSAMYRCASSRRQGEKLFFGSGTQLSVL.

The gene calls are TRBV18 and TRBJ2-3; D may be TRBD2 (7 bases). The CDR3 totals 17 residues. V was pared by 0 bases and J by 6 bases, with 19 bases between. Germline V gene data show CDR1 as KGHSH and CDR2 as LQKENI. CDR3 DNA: TGTGCCAGCTCACCACCGATCTCCCAGGGGAGGGACGATACGCAGTATTTT. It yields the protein CASSPPISQGRDDTQYF.

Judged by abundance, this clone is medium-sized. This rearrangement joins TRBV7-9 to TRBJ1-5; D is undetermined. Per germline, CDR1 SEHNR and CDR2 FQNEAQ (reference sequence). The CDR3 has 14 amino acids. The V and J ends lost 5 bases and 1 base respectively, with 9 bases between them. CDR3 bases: TGTGCCAGCAGCACACAGAACAGCAATCAGCCCCAGCATTTT. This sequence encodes CASSTQNSNQPQHF.

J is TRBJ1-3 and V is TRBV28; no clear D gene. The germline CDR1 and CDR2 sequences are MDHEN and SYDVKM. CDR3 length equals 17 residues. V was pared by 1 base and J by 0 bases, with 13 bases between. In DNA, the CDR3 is TGTGCCAGCAGTTTATTTGGACTCCGGAGCTCTGGAAACACCATATATTTT. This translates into CASSLFGLRSSGNTIYF.

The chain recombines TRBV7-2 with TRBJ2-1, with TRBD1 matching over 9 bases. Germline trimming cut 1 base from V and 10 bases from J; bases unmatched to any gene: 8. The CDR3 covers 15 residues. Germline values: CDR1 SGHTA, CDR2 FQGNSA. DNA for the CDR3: TGTGCCAGCAGCTTAGTGGGACAGGGTTTGGAGGAGCAGTTCTTC. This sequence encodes CASSLVGQGLEEQFF.